The clone carrying this TCR beta chain appeared many times. Its specificity is unknown. Making TCR beta cDNA involved roughly 0.55 ug total RNA and a constant-region primer. A slightly modified ARM-PCR protocol with three nested multiplex PCR rounds produced these TCR beta libraries. The first two PCR rounds, around 10 cycles each, used TRBV1-TRBV30 forward primers and a C-beta reverse primer. MiXCR, run by TCRdb on the multiplex PCR reads, gives a single entry per CDR3 protein. The repertoire holds some 110,000 distinct CDR3 sequences, with approximately 80% as singletons. The sample comes from a study of tumor-infiltrating lymphocytes in primary liver carcinoma. The CDR3 has 15 residues. Per germline, CDR1 ENHRY and CDR2 SYGVKD. Germline trimming cut 7 bases from V and 1 base from J; bases unmatched to any gene: 6. Both RNA and DNA were isolated together from approximately 20-30 mg of bulk tissue that had not been sorted.

Whole-study results and caveats: Tumor top-250-clone fractions significantly exceeded those of blood (p = 0.039).

The chain recombines TRBV10-3 with TRBJ2-1; 8 nucleotides align to TRBD2. The receptor was isolated from a man between 35 and 55 years old with primary liver carcinoma and hepatitis B virus infection. The specimen was liver tumor tissue from sampling region 3. The subset: tumor region T3, left-lateral pole. CDR3 residues: CAINQGLESYNEQFF. CDR3 nucleotide sequence: TGTGCCATCAACCAGGGACTAGAATCCTACAATGAGCAGTTCTTC.